The TCR beta chain described here comes from a study of cytomegalovirus exposure and HLA in healthy donors. Overall study results and limits: A later analysis, which compared TCR beta chains of equal frequency, found the HLA-associated ones more clonally expanded.

PCR amplification relied on 60 Vbeta primers (plus 13 Jbeta primers). TCRdb's table, derived via immunoSEQ multiplex PCR, lists solely in-frame clones and lacks some. The data hold 150,000 or so clones, with 70% to 80% observed a single time. CDR3 length: 11 residues. CDR1 and CDR2 from the germline V gene are MDHEN and SYDVKM. The V end was cut by 6 bases, the J end by 11 bases, with 13 bases between. To note about this clone: Its antigen is unidentified.

This TCR came from a female donor in good health and CMV-seronegative. Material for sequencing was PBMCs. The chain is built from TRBV28 and TRBJ1-2; D is perhaps TRBD1 (6 bases). CDR3 amino acids: CASSHRTAYTF. In nucleotides, the CDR3 is TGTGCCAGCAGCCATAGGACAGCTTACACCTTC.